Sequencing of this T cell receptor beta chain was carried out in a study of T cell changes during pregnancy in multiple sclerosis. The table came from immunoSEQ multiplex PCR; TCRdb's copy has only in-frame clones and leaves some out. This table holds more than 80,000 clones, about 90% found once. The CDR3 covers 14 residues. Germline lookup yields CDR1 MDHEN and CDR2 SYDVKM. Trimming stripped 4 bases from V and 4 bases from J, with 14 bases between. The V call is TRBV28, the J call TRBJ2-7; perhaps TRBD1 as D (5 bases). The sequencing used PBMCs, collected in the first trimester of pregnancy. The sequence derives from a female donor in good health, serving as a control in a pregnancy study. Some clones in this sample may be carry-over from other donors' samples. The CDR3 nucleotides are TGTGCCAGCAGTTGGGGCGGACCGTCTTACGAGCAGTACTTC. Protein sequence: CASSWGGPSYEQYF.